The entry below gives a single TCR beta chain sequence along with its context. The target of this receptor is not known. Base qualities are not recorded, but no much larger clone differs from it by a single base. This record comes from a study of shared T cell receptors in the human thymus (dated by TCRdb to the early 2020s). Regarding the complete study: The study examined how the human thymus generates shared, self-reactive T-cell receptor alpha chains.

Libraries came from the immunoSEQ multiplex PCR assay. TCRdb stores this immuneACCESS table with in-frame sequences only. Part of the clones is absent; in the studies checked, under half of the shortfall reflects unresolved V genes, and no reason is known for the rest. In this sample the table shows about 660,000 clones, around nine tenths of which occur a single time. About 0.01% of the sample is in the top ten clones. From the cysteine through the phenylalanine, the CDR3 covers 15 amino acids. The CDR3 DNA has 45 bases and is translated from base 1. Trimmed from V: 3 bases; trimmed from J: 5 bases; junction bases lacking a gene match: 4. CDR1 and CDR2, per the germline V gene, are SGHNT and YENEEA. This sample was shared with a second study, whose subject was human thymus T cells. The second study, in turn, reports: Immunologically healthy infants undergoing open corrective cardiac surgery for congenital heart defects in Finland were used as donors. The thymus tissue came from surgical resects taken out during corrective cardiac surgery. Usage of V and J gene segments appeared to be biased in both the thymic and the peripheral blood repertoires. The related research found that thymic TCR repertoires overlapped highly between unrelated individuals. The study used about 8 infant thymus samples plus four related peripheral blood samples to characterize TCR alpha and beta repertoires. The infant donors were roughly 7 to 244 days old, and the cohort included more than five males and a couple of females. After being mechanically released from the tissue, thymocytes were kept at -70 degrees C in pellets of about 8.5-34 million cells. A QIAsymphony instrument was used to extract genomic DNA from frozen cell pellets. Using the immunoSEQ multiplex PCR assay, the TCRB and TCRAD loci were amplified from a standardized quantity of quality-controlled genomic DNA. The amplicons covered the V(D)J region and were long enough to include the CDR3 and to identify the V and J genes. Amplicon sequencing was performed on an Illumina platform through the commercial immunoSEQ service. Primer bias and sequencing errors were corrected as previously described, and TCRAD and TCRB were defined on the basis of the IMGT database. The repertoires were analysed using immunoSEQ Analyzer 3.0 and VDJTools for basic statistics, V/J segment usage, diversity estimates, rarefaction and pairwise overlap. Chao1, ChaoE, Efron-Thisted, Shannon and inverse Simpson indices were used to estimate diversity, which was also estimated on datasets down-sampled to the smallest sample. Repertoire overlap was assessed by strict matching of CDR3 nucleotide sequence, V gene and J gene, and clustering was done by Jaccard-based multidimensional scaling. On average, thymus samples yielded around 800,000 unique TCRB clonotypes, whereas blood samples yielded roughly 80,000.

The sequence came from a boy under three years old with a congenital heart defect. Donor details come from another sample of the same person, matched by shared clones. The V and J genes are TRBV11-3 and TRBJ1-4; 9 bases in the middle match TRBD1. Sequencing was performed on thymocytes. The DNA sequence is TGTGCCAGCAGCTTGGTCGGGACAGGGAATGAAAAACTGTTTTTT. Its coded protein is CASSLVGTGNEKLFF. The CDR3 plus the reference TRBV11-3 and TRBJ1-4 genes for the other parts give the full variable domain: EAGVVQSPRYKIIEKKQPVAFWCNPISGHNTLYWYLQNLGQGPELLIRYENEEAVDDSQLPKDRFSAERLKGVDSTLKIQPAELGDSAVYLCASSLVGTGNEKLFFGSGTQLSVL.